This T cell receptor (beta chain) comes out of a study of T-cell reconstitution after alpha-beta-depleted transplantation in children. Germline V gene sequence: CDR1 LNHNV, CDR2 YYDKDF (reference sequence). This CDR3 spans 18 amino acids. V shed 3 bases and J shed 0 bases, with 18 bases lying between them. Unique molecular identifiers were used to barcode this TCRbeta library. TCRdb used MiXCR to reprocess the PCR reads, holding one entry per CDR3 protein. This table holds a few hundred thousand distinct CDR3 sequences, 24% found once. Notes on the study in general: Diversity of TCRbeta at day 60 was high in some patients, arising from surviving recipient T cells and thymic progenitors. The origin of alpha-beta T cells about two months after transplant was reportedly several hundred expanded graft clones. By one year post-transplant, T-cell counts and diversity largely arose from T cells that were newly produced.

Concerning this clonotype itself: Its antigen remains unknown.

V is TRBV15 and J is TRBJ1-5; tentative D call: TRBD1 (5 bases). The sample in question was PBMCs, mostly from graft donor cells, obtained 360 days after TCRalphabeta/CD19-depleted stem cell transplant. The receptor's source is a female patient between 2 and 15 years old who had a stem cell transplant for congenital amegakaryocytic thrombocytopenia, so the T cells may come from the graft donor. Here the CDR3 reads CATSSGGKQRYSNQPQHF. As DNA, the CDR3 is TGTGCCACCAGCAGTGGGGGTAAACAGAGATATAGCAATCAGCCCCAGCATTTT. Together with reference TRBV15 and TRBJ1-5, the CDR3 gives the full variable domain: DAMVIQNPRYQVTQFGKPVTLSCSQTLNHNVMYWYQQKSSQAPKLLFHYYDKDFNNEADTPDNFQSRRPNTSFCFLDIRSPGLGDTAMYLCATSSGGKQRYSNQPQHFGDGTRLSIL.